This T cell receptor beta chain appears in the sequencing data of a study of shared clonotypes between healthy human individuals. Study results and caveats: Shared clonotypes across all four donors exceeded non-shared ones in generation probability. In general, naive subsets displayed greater estimated richness than memory subsets did.

Running of the assay took place at deep level. Assay: immunoSEQ multiplex PCR; the TCRdb copy retains only in-frame clones and omits some. Here the sample spans around 2.1 million clones, about 92% being singletons. V dropped 5 bases and J dropped 6 bases, with 16 bases sitting between them. There are 14 residues in the CDR3. Per germline, CDR1 MNHEY and CDR2 SMNVEV (reference sequence). Concerning this clone: The antigen is not known.

CD45RO-negative CD8 cells positively selected for CCR7 made up the naive population, which excluded terminally differentiated effector memory CD45RA+ cells. The chain is built from TRBV27 and TRBJ1-1, with TRBD1 as a possible D gene (6 bases). The TCR originated in a man younger than 35 in good health. Some clones in this sample may be carry-over from other donors' samples. Sequencing was carried out using naive CD8+ T cells from PBMCs. The CDR3 DNA sequence: TGTGCCAGCAGTGGCCTGGCACAGGGACCTGAAGCTTTCTTT. It codes for CASSGLAQGPEAFF.